This T cell receptor (beta chain) was profiled in a study of regulatory T cells in long-lasting Graves disease. For TCR beta, libraries came from iRepertoire HTBI primers and Arm-PCR of CDR3 regions. One entry per CDR3 protein results from TCRdb running MiXCR on the multiplex PCR reads. Among around 500,000 distinct CDR3 sequences listed, around 20% were seen once. Ten or more counts support this clonotype. Time point denoted: persistent/refractory GD, antithyroid drugs over 5 years with positive TRAb. PBMC RNA was the source of the TCR library. This CDR3 region has 16 residues. Germline CDR1 reads SEHNR; CDR2 reads FQNEAQ (reference sequence). Trimming left V 0 bases short and J 4 bases short, with 15 bases between.

The material sequenced was peripheral blood mononuclear cells (PBMCs), taken when the disease was refractory, from a patient treated with antithyroid drugs. The genes are TRBV7-9 and TRBJ1-2; D unclear. The receptor comes from a female donor with Graves disease. This CDR3 reads CASSLALGQVAYGYTF. The CDR3 DNA follows: TGTGCCAGCAGCTTAGCCCTCGGGCAGGTCGCCTATGGCTACACCTTC.